This T cell receptor (beta chain) comes out of a study of T cells in localized non-small cell lung cancer. Clones were read by immunoSEQ multiplex PCR, and TCRdb kept only the in-frame ones, dropping some. Of some 130,000 clones in the sample, about 89% were seen once. Study-wide results and limits: T cell clonality was highest in uninvolved adjacent lung, above tumor.

Trimming cost V 2 bases and J 2 bases, with 6 bases left between them. Germline CDR1 GTSNPN, CDR2 SVGIG (reference sequence). The CDR3 consists of 13 residues. Regarding this clone: Its antigen is as yet unknown.

V is TRBV30 and J is TRBJ1-4; D is unresolved. The sample was peripheral blood, taken before any cancer treatment. This receptor was taken from a female donor at least 60 years old with stage I lung adenocarcinoma. The CDR3 nucleotides read TGTGCCTGGAGTCCGAGGACTAATGAAAAACTGTTTTTT. Translation: CAWSPRTNEKLFF.